The 18 T cell receptor beta chains listed next were all sequenced from one sample in a study of T cells in Graves' hyperthyroidism and ophthalmopathy. RNA transcripts gave rise to amplified TCR beta CDR3 regions. HTBI primers were the set used in a first-round RT-PCR of the TCR CDR3. A single record per CDR3 protein comes from TCRdb applying MiXCR to the multiplex PCR reads. The top ten hold about 15% of the sample, which has fewer than 650,000 distinct CDR3 sequences, 13% to 15% seen once. The sequenced sample was blood. These receptors all come from a woman between 40 and 50 years old with Graves' hyperthyroidism.

The chain couples TRBV30 to TRBJ1-2; no firm D call. The CDR3 loop spans 12 amino acids. V lost 3 bases and J 7 bases, leaving 12 bases between the germline ends. Germline V gene data show CDR1 as GTSNPN and CDR2 as SVGIG (reference sequence). CDR3 amino acids: CAWRSWRAGYTF. The CDR3 DNA reads TGTGCCTGGAGGTCCTGGAGGGCTGGCTACACCTTC.

This clonotype occurred a few times. The chain employs TRBV9 and TRBJ2-1, with D perhaps matching TRBD2 (6 bases). V was clipped by 3 bases and J by 6 bases, with 10 bases between them. The length of the CDR3 is 13 residues. Germline CDR1 is SGDLS and CDR2 is YYNGEE. CDR3 bases: TGTGCCAGCAGCGGCCTGGAGGGCAATGAGCAGTTCTTC. Translating it yields CASSGLEGNEQFF.

This clonotype was found many times. The rearrangement links TRBV6-1 to TRBJ2-6, with D unresolved. CDR1 and CDR2 from the germline V gene are MNHNS and SASEGT. Trimming removed 5 bases from V and 4 bases from J, with 6 bases in between. This CDR3 is built from 13 residues. The CDR3 DNA follows: TGTGCCAGCAGTATGGGAGGGGCCAACGTCCTGACTTTC. It specifies CASSMGGANVLTF.

This clonotype has at least ten counts. The chain joins TRBV7-8 to TRBJ2-1; 12 positions match TRBD2. Trimming at V came to 5 bases and at J to 9 bases, leaving 8 bases not matched to a gene. The CDR3 length is 15 residues. Germline V CDR1 and CDR2: SGHVS, FQNEAQ. In DNA form, the CDR3 reads TGTGCCAGCAGCGGACTAGCGGGATTGTTAGGTGAGCAGTTCTTC. It translates to CASSGLAGLLGEQFF.

This clonotype was seen many times. The V call is TRBV3-1, the J call TRBJ2-7; possible D gene TRBD1, 6 bases. The CDR3 covers 13 residues. V lost 3 bases, J lost 7 bases, and 13 bases lay in between. Germline CDR1 is LGHDT and CDR2 is YNNKEL (reference sequence). CDR3 in amino acids: CASSQSTGHEQYF. CDR3 DNA: TGTGCCAGCAGCCAGTCTACAGGGCATGAGCAGTACTTC.

This clonotype was found a few times. J is TRBJ2-7 and V is TRBV28, with 8 bases matching TRBD1. V lost 4 bases to trimming and J lost 3 bases; unmatched junction nucleotides: 8. CDR1 is MDHEN and CDR2 is SYDVKM in the germline V gene. This CDR3 region has 15 residues. CDR3 loop: CASSSPDRGDYEQYF. CDR3 nucleotides: TGTGCCAGCAGTTCCCCCGACAGGGGAGACTACGAGCAGTACTTC.

This clonotype was seen a handful of times. The chain couples TRBV9 to TRBJ2-3; D is ambiguous. Germline CDR1 reads SGDLS; CDR2 reads YYNGEE. Trimming shortened V by 6 bases and J by 2 bases, and 10 bases separated the two germline ends. This CDR3 has 13 amino acids. The CDR3 coding sequence is TGTGCCAGCAACGGCCACGACACAGATACGCAGTATTTT. Protein product: CASNGHDTDTQYF.

This clonotype was recorded at least ten times. This chain joins TRBV2 and TRBJ2-4, with D hard to call. The CDR3 has 16 residues. Looked up from germline, CDR1 is SNHLY and CDR2 is FYNNEI. V lost 4 bases to trimming and J lost 5 bases, with 18 bases between them. CDR3 sequence (DNA): TGTGCCAGCAGTGCCCGGATAGGCCTCGTCGAAAACATTCAGTACTTC. Its protein is CASSARIGLVENIQYF.

About this clonotype itself: One junction end does not reproduce the germline sequence, and a read error may be involved. The chain combines TRBV20-1 with TRBJ1-4; 10 bases align to TRBD1. Germline V CDR1 and CDR2: DFQATT, SNEGSKA (reference sequence). The CDR3 consists of 18 residues. CDR3 bases: TGCAGTGCTAGAGATCAACGACAGGGGGCTTCCTATAATGAAAGACTGTTTTTT. It is translated as CSARDQRQGASYNERLFF.

The gene calls are TRBV19 and TRBJ2-7; 8 bases match TRBD1. The CDR3 contains 15 residues. The germline V gene has CDR1 LNHDA and CDR2 SQIVND (reference sequence). After removal of 4 bases from V and 2 bases from J, the junction contained 7 bases not matched to a gene. CDR3 sequence: CASSTRTGLAYEQYF. The CDR3 coding sequence is TGTGCCAGTAGTACCCGGACAGGGTTGGCCTACGAGCAGTACTTC. Complete variable domain (other parts from reference TRBV19 and TRBJ2-7): DGGITQSPKYLFRKEGQNVTLSCEQNLNHDAMYWYRQDPGQGLRLIYYSQIVNDFQKGDIAEGYSVSREKKESFPLTVTSAQKNPTAFYLCASSTRTGLAYEQYFGPGTRLTVT.

There are many counts of this clonotype. The rearrangement uses TRBV28 and TRBJ2-7; 13 bases fit TRBD2. V shed 6 bases and J 2 bases; nucleotides not matched to a gene: 7. The CDR3 contains 16 residues. Per germline, CDR1 MDHEN and CDR2 SYDVKM. CDR3 residues: CASSRGLAGVPYEQYF. The CDR3, as DNA: TGTGCCAGCAGCCGAGGACTAGCGGGAGTTCCCTACGAGCAGTACTTC.

The J gene is TRBJ1-2, the V gene TRBV6-1, with 7 positions matching TRBD1. With 6 bases clipped from V and 4 bases from J, the junction kept 8 bases outside the gene matches. CDR3 length: 14 amino acids. From germline, CDR1 is MNHNS and CDR2 SASEGT. The CDR3 sequence: CASRSGGTTYGYTF. DNA for the CDR3: TGTGCCAGCAGATCAGGGGGAACTACCTATGGCTACACCTTC.

This clonotype was recorded many times. J is TRBJ1-2 and V is TRBV28; D is unresolved. This CDR3 contains 14 residues. V dropped 7 bases and J dropped 2 bases, with 14 bases sitting between them. CDR1 and CDR2 (germline): MDHEN, SYDVKM. CDR3 in amino acids: CASTTPDGNYGYTF. DNA for the CDR3: TGTGCCAGCACCACCCCAGACGGAAACTATGGCTACACCTTC.

There are many counts of this clonotype. The chain joins TRBV20-1 to TRBJ2-7; 10 bases map to TRBD2. The CDR3 runs 13 residues. Germline CDR1 DFQATT, CDR2 SNEGSKA (reference sequence). CDR3 in amino acids: CSGTSAGTYEQYF. DNA for the CDR3: TGCAGCGGGACTAGCGCTGGGACCTACGAGCAGTACTTC.

This clonotype was recorded many times. The rearrangement uses TRBV2 and TRBJ1-4; D may be TRBD1 (6 bases). CDR1 is SNHLY, CDR2 FYNNEI, per germline. The CDR3 length is 12 residues. V lost 9 bases to trimming and J lost 7 bases, with 12 bases between them. Here the CDR3 DNA reads TGTGCCAGTTACGTAGGGGGTGAAAAACTGTTTTTT. This translates into CASYVGGEKLFF.

This clonotype was observed at least ten times. V usage is TRBV28 and J usage is TRBJ1-1; no reliable D call. The ends were cut back, 6 bases at V and 4 bases at J, with 9 bases in the middle. This CDR3 is 12 amino acids long. Germline V CDR1 and CDR2: MDHEN, SYDVKM. The CDR3 sequence is CASSLMGTEAFF. In nucleotides, the CDR3 is TGTGCCAGCAGCTTAATGGGCACTGAAGCTTTCTTT.

This clonotype was picked up a small number of times. The chain uses TRBV30 and TRBJ2-1, with a weak D call TRBD1 (6 bases). This CDR3 region has 15 residues. V shed 5 bases and J shed 3 bases, with 17 bases lying between them. Germline assignment: CDR1 GTSNPN and CDR2 SVGIG (reference sequence). DNA of the CDR3: TGTGCCTGGCGGGCTCCCGGGACACTCTACAATGAGCAGTTCTTC. This codes for CAWRAPGTLYNEQFF.

This clonotype was seen repeatedly, ten times or more. The chain uses TRBV12-3 or TRBV12-4 and TRBJ2-3; D ambiguous. This CDR3 comprises 12 residues. V lost 5 bases and J 5 bases, leaving 8 bases between the germline ends. The CDR3 region is CASSPGEDTQYF. CDR3 sequence (DNA): TGTGCCAGCAGTCCCGGCGAAGATACGCAGTATTTT.